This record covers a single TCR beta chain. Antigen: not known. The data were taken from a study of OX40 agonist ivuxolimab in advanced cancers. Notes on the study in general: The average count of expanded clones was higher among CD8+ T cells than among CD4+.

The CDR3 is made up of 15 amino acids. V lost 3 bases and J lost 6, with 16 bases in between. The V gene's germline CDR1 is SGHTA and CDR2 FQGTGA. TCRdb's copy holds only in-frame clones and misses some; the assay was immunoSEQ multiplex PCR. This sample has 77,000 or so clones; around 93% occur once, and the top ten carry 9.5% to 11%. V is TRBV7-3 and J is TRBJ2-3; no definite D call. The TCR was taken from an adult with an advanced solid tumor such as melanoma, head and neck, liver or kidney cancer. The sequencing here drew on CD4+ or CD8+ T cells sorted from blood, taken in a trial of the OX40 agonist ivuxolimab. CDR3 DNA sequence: TGTGCCAGCAGCTTGACTGGATCCCTCACGGATACGCAGTATTTT. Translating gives CASSLTGSLTDTQYF.